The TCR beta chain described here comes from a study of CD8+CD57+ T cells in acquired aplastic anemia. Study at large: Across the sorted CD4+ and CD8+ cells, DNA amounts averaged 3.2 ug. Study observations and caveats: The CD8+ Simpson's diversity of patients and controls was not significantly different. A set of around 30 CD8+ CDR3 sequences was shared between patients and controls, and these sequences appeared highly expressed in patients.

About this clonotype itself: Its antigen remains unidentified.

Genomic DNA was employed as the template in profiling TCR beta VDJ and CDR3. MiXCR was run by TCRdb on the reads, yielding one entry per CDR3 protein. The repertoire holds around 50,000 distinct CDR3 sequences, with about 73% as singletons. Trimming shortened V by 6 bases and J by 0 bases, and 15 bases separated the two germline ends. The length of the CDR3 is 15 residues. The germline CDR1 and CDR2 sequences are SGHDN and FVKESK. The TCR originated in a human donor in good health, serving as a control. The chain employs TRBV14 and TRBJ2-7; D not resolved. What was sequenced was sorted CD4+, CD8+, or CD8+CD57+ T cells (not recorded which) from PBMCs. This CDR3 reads CASSEAHTRSYEQYF. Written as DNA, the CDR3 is TGTGCCAGCAGTGAAGCCCATACCCGCTCCTACGAGCAGTACTTC.